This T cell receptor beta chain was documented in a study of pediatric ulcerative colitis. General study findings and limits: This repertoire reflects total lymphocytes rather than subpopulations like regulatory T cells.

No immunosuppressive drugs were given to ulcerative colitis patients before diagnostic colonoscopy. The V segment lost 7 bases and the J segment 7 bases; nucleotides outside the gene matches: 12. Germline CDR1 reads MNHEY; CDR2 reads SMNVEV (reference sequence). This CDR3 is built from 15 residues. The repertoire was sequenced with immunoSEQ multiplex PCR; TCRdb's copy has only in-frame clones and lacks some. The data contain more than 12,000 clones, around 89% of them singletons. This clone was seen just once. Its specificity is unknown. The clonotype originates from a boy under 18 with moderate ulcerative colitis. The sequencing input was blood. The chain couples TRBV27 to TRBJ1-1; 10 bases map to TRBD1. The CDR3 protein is CASMLTGTGAHEAFF. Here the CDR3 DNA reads TGTGCCAGCATGCTAACCGGGACAGGGGCTCATGAAGCTTTCTTT.